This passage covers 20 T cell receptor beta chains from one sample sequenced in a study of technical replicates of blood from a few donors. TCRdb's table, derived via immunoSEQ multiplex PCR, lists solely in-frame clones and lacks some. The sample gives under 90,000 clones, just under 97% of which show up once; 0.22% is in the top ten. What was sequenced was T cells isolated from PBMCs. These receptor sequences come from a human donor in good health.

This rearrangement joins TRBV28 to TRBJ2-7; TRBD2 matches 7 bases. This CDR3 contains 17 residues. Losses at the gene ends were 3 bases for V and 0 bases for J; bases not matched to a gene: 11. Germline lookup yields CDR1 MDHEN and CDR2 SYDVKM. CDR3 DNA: TGTGCCAGCAGTTTCCCCTCTTATAGCGGGTCCTCCTACGAGCAGTACTTC. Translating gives CASSFPSYSGSSYEQYF.

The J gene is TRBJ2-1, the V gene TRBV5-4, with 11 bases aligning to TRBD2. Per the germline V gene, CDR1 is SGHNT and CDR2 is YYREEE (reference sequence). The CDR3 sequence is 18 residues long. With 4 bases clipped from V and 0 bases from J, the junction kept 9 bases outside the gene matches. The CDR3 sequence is CASSHGLAGSSSYNEQFF. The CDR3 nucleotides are TGTGCCAGCAGCCACGGACTAGCGGGCTCAAGCTCCTACAATGAGCAGTTCTTC.

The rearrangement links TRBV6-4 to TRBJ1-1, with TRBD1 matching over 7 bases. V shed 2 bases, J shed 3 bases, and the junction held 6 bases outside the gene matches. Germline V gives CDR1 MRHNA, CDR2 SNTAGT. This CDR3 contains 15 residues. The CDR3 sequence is CASSDKRGQDTEAFF. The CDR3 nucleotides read TGTGCCAGCAGTGACAAGAGGGGGCAGGACACTGAAGCTTTCTTT.

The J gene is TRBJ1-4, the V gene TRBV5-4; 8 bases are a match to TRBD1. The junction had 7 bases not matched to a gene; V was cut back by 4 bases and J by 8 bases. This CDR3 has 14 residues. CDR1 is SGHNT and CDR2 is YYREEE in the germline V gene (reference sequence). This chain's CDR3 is CASSRTGLGEKLFF. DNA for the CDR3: TGTGCCAGCAGCCGGACAGGGCTGGGAGAAAAACTGTTTTTT.

The CDR3 nucleotides read TGTGCCAGCAGTAGTACTCCCGGGAGAACCTACAATGAGCAGTTCTTC. Protein: CASSSTPGRTYNEQFF. V gene TRBV2 combines with J gene TRBJ2-1; D may be TRBD2 (6 bases). Germline assignment: CDR1 SNHLY and CDR2 FYNNEI. V was shortened by 5 bases and J by 2 bases, with 16 bases between the two germline ends. The length of the CDR3 is 16 residues.

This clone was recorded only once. The CDR3 DNA follows: TGTGTCAGAAGCTTGGCCCTAGCGGGAGTCAGGGGTGAGCAGTTCTTC. Its translation is CVRSLALAGVRGEQFF. The chain carries TRBV7-5 and TRBJ2-1; no check of the table's D call, TRBD2, against the DNA was made. TRBV7-5 is a recognized pseudogene. The CDR3 contains 16 residues.

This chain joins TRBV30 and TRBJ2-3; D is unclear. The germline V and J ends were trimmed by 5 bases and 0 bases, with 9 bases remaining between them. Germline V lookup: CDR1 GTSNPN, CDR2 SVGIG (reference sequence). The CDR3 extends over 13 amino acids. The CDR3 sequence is CAWEALSTDTQYF. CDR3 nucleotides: TGTGCCTGGGAAGCCCTCAGCACAGATACGCAGTATTTT.

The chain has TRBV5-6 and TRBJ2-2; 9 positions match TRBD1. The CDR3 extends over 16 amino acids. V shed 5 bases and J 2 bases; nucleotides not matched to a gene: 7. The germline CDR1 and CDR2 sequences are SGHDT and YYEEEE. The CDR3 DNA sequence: TGTGCCAGCAGTCAGCCGGGACAGGGAAACACCGGGGAGCTGTTTTTT. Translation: CASSQPGQGNTGELFF. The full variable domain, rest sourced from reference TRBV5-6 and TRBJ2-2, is DAGVTQSPTHLIKTRGQQVTLRCSPKSGHDTVSWYQQALGQGPQFIFQYYEEEERQRGNFPDRFSGHQFPNYSSELNVNALLLGDSALYLCASSQPGQGNTGELFFGEGSRLTVL.

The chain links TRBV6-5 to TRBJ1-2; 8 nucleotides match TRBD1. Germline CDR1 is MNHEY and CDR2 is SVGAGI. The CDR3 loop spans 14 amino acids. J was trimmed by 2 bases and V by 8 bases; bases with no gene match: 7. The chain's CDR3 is CASCPSGGNYGYTF. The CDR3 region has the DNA TGTGCCAGCTGTCCATCAGGGGGCAACTATGGCTACACCTTC.

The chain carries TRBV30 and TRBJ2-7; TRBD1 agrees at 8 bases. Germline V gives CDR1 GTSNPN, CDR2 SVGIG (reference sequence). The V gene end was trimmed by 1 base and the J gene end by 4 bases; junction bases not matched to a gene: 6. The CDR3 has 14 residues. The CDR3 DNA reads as TGTGCCTGGAGTGATTTGGACAGGGCTTACGAGCAGTACTTC. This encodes CAWSDLDRAYEQYF.

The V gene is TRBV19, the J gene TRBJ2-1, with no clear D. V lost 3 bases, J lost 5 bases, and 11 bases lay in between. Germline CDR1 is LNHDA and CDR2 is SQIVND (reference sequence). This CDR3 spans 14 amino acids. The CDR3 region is CASSIPWLDNEQFF. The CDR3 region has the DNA TGTGCCAGTAGTATCCCATGGCTTGACAATGAGCAGTTCTTC.

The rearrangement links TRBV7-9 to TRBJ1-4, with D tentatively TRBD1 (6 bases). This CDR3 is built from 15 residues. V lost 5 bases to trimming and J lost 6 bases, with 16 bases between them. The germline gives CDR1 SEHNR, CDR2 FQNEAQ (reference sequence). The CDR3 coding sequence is TGTGCCAGCAGCCCCGTGGGGGGGCTGGATGAAAAACTGTTTTTT. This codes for CASSPVGGLDEKLFF.

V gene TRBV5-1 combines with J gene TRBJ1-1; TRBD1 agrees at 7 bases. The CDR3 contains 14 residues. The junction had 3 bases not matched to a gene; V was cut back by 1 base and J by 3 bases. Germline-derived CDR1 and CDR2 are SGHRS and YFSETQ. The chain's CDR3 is CASSLRGPDTEAFF. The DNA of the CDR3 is TGCGCCAGCAGCTTGAGGGGGCCTGACACTGAAGCTTTCTTT.

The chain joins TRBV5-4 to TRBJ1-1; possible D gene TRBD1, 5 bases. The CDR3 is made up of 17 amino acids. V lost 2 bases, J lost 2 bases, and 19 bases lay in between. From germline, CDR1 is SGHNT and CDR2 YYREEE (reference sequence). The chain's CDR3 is CASSFMVGGRENTEAFF. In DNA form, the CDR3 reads TGTGCCAGCAGCTTTATGGTCGGGGGTAGGGAAAACACTGAAGCTTTCTTT.

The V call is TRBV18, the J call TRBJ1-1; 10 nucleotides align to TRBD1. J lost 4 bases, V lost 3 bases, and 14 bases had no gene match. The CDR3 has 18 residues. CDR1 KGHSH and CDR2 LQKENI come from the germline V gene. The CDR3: CASSPPGTGAARGTEAFF. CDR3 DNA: TGTGCCAGCTCACCGCCCGGGACAGGGGCAGCCAGGGGCACTGAAGCTTTCTTT. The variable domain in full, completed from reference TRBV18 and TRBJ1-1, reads NAGVMQNPRHLVRRRGQEARLRCSPMKGHSHVYWYRQLPEEGLKFMVYLQKENIIDESGMPKERFSAEFPKEGPSILRIQQVVRGDSAAYFCASSPPGTGAARGTEAFFGQGTRLTVV.

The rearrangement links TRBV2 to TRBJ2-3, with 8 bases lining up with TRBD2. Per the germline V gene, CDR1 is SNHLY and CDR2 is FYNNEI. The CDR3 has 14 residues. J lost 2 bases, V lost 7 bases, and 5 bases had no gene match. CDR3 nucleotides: TGTGCCAGCAAAACTAGCGGCTACACAGATACGCAGTATTTT. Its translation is CASKTSGYTDTQYF.

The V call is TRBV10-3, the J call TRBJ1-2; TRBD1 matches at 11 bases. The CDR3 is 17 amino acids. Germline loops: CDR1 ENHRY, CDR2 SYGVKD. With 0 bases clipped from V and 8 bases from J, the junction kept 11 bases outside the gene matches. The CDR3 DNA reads TGTGCCATCAGTGAGTCGAACCTGTACGGACAGGGGGCGGGCTACACCTTC. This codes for CAISESNLYGQGAGYTF.

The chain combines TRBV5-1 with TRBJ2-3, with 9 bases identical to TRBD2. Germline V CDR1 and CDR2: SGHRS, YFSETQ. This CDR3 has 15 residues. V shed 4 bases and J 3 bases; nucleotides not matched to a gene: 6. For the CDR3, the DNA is TGCGCCAGCAGCGTTCTAGCGGGAATGACAGATACGCAGTATTTT. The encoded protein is CASSVLAGMTDTQYF.

CDR3 coding DNA: TGCGCCACCTCTCCCCTTAGCGGGAGGGAGAATGAGCAGTTCTTC. This gives the protein CATSPLSGRENEQFF. The rearrangement uses TRBV5-1 and TRBJ2-1, with TRBD2 identical over 11 bases. The length of the CDR3 is 15 residues. V lost 9 bases to trimming and J lost 7 bases; unmatched junction nucleotides: 12. Germline values: CDR1 SGHRS, CDR2 YFSETQ. Together with reference TRBV5-1 and TRBJ2-1, the CDR3 gives the full variable domain: KAGVTQTPRYLIKTRGQQVTLSCSPISGHRSVSWYQQTPGQGLQFLFEYFSETQRNKGNFPGRFSGRQFSNSRSEMNVSTLELGDSALYLCATSPLSGRENEQFFGPGTRLTVL.

The CDR3 nucleotides are TGTGCCAGCAGCTTAGCGGCGACTAAGGAGGAAAAACTGTTTTTT. Translated, it gives CASSLAATKEEKLFF. J is TRBJ1-4 and V is TRBV7-9; D gene unclear. Germline V lookup: CDR1 SEHNR, CDR2 FQNEAQ (reference sequence). CDR3 size: 15 residues. Trimming removed 0 bases at V and 8 bases at J, with 13 bases between.